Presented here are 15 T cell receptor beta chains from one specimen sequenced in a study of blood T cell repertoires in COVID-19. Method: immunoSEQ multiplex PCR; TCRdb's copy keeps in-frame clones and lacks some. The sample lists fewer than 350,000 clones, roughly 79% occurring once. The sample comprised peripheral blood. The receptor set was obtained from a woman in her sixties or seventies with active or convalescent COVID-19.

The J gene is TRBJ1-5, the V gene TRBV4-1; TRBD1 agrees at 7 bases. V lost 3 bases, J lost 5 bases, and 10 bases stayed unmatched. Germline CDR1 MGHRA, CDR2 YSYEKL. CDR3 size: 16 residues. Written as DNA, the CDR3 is TGCGCCAGCAGCCAGACCCTTACAGGGGCCGATCAGCCCCAGCATTTT. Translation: CASSQTLTGADQPQHF.

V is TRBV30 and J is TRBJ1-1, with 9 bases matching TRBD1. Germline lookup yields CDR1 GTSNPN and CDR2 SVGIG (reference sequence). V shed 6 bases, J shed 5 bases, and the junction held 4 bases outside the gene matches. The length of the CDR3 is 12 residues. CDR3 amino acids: CACTGGRTEAFF. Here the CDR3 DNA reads TGTGCCTGTACAGGGGGCAGAACTGAAGCTTTCTTT. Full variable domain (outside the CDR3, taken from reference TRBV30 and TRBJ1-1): SQTIHQWPATLVQPVGSPLSLECTVEGTSNPNLYWYRQAAGRGLQLLFYSVGIGQISSEVPQNLSASRPQDRQFILSSKKLLLSDSGFYLCACTGGRTEAFFGQGTRLTVV.

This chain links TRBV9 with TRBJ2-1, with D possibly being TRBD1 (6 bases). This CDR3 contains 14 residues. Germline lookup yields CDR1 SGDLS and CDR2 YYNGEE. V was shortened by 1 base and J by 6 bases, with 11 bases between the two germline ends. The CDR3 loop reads CASSVSRGPNEQFF. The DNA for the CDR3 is TGTGCCAGCAGCGTAAGCAGGGGCCCCAATGAGCAGTTCTTC.

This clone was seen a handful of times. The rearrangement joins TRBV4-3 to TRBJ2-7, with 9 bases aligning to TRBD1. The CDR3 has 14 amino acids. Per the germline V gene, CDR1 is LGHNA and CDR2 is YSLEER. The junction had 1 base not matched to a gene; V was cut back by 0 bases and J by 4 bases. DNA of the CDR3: TGCGCCAGCAGCCAAGAACAGGGGGCTTACGAGCAGTACTTC. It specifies CASSQEQGAYEQYF.

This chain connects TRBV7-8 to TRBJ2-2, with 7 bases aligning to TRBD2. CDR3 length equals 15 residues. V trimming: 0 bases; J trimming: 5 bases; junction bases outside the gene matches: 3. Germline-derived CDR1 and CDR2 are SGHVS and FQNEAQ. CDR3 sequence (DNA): TGTGCCAGCAGCTTAGCCGCCGGGAGGACCGGGGAGCTGTTTTTT. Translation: CASSLAAGRTGELFF.

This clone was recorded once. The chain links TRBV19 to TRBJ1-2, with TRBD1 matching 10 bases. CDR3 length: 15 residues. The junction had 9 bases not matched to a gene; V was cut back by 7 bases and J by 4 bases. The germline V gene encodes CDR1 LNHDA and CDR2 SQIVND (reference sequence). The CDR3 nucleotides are TGTGCCAGTAAGACCGTGACAGGGGGCGGCTATGGCTACACCTTC. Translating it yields CASKTVTGGGYGYTF.

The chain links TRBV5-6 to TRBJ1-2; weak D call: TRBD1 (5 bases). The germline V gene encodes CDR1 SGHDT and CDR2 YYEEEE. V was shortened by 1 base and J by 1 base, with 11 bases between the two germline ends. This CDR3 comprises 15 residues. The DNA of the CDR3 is TGTGCCAGCAGCTTGAGGGCAGGGCGTAACTATGGCTACACCTTC. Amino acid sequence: CASSLRAGRNYGYTF.

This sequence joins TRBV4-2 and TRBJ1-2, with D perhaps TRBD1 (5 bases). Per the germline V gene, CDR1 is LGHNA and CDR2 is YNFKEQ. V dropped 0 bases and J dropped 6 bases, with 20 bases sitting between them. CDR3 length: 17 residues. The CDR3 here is CASSQERPGPTPHGYTF. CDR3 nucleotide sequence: TGTGCCAGCAGCCAAGAGCGACCAGGGCCAACCCCCCATGGCTACACCTTC.

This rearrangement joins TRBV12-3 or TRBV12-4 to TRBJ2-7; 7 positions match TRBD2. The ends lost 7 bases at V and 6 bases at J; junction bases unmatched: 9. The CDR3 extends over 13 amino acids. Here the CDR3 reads CASIPNGGTEQYF. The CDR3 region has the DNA TGTGCCAGCATTCCCAACGGGGGGACCGAGCAGTACTTC.

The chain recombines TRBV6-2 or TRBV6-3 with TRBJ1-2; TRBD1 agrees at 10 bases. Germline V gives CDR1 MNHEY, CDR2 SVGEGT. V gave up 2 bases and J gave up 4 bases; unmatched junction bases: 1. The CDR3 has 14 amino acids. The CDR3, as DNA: TGTGCCAGCAGTTACGGACAGGGGGTCTATGGCTACACCTTC. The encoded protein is CASSYGQGVYGYTF.

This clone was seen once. CDR3 amino acids: CASSVKEDGGVNTEAFF. The CDR3 coding sequence is TGTGCCAGCAGCGTAAAAGAGGATGGCGGTGTGAACACTGAAGCTTTCTTT. The chain joins TRBV7-2 to TRBJ1-1; D is uncertain. From germline, CDR1 is SGHTA and CDR2 FQGNSA. The CDR3 has 17 amino acids. V dropped 5 bases and J dropped 0 bases, with 19 bases sitting between them.

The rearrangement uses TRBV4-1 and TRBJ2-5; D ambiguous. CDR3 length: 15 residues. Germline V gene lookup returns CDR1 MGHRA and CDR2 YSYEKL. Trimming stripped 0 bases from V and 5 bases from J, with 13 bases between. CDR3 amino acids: CASSQDGSAGETQYF. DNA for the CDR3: TGCGCCAGCAGCCAAGATGGCTCGGCCGGGGAGACCCAGTACTTC.

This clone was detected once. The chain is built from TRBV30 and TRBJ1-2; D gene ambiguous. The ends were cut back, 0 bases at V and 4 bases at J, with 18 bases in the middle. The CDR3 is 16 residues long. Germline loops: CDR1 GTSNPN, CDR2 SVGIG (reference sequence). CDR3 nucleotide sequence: TGTGCCTGGAGTGTACTCGGAGCCTTACTTCGCTATGGCTACACCTTC. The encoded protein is CAWSVLGALLRYGYTF.

CDR3 protein: CASSLGRVERYEQYF. The CDR3 nucleotides read TGTGCCAGCAGCTTAGGGCGGGTAGAACGTTACGAGCAGTACTTC. J is TRBJ2-7 and V is TRBV7-9, with a possible D match to TRBD2 (5 bases). Germline CDR1 SEHNR, CDR2 FQNEAQ (reference sequence). V gave up 1 base and J gave up 4 bases, with 14 bases separating them. The length of the CDR3 is 15 residues.

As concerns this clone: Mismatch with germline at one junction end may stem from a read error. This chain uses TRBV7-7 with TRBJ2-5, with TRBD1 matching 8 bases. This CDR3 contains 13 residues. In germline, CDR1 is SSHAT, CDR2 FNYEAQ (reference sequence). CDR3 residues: CASRGTGQETQYF. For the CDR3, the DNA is TGTGCTAGCAGGGGGACAGGCCAAGAGACCCAGTACTTC.